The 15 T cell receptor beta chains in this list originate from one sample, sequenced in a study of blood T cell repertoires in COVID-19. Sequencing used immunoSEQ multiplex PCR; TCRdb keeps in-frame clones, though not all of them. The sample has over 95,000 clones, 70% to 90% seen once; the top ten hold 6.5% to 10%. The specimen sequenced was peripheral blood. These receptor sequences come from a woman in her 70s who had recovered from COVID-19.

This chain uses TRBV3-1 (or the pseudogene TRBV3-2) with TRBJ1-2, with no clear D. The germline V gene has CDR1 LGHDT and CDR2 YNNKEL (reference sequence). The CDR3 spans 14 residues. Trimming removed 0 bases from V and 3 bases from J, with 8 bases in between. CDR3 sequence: CASSQEERDYGYTF. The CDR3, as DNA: TGTGCCAGCAGCCAAGAGGAGAGGGACTATGGCTACACCTTC.

CDR3 in amino acids: CATSRDTRDYEQYF. The CDR3 DNA reads TGTGCCACCAGCAGAGATACACGGGACTACGAGCAGTACTTC. J is TRBJ2-7 and V is TRBV15; perhaps TRBD2 as D (5 bases). The V end lost 0 bases, the J end lost 3 bases, and 9 bases lay between the germline ends. This CDR3 has 14 residues. The germline gives CDR1 LNHNV, CDR2 YYDKDF (reference sequence).

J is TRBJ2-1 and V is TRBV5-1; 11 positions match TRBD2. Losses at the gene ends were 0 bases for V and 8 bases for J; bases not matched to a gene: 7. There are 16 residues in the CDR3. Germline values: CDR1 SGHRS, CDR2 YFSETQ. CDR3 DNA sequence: TGCGCCAGCAGCTTGGGGCTAGCGGGGGGAGGGGATGAGCAGTTCTTC. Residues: CASSLGLAGGGDEQFF. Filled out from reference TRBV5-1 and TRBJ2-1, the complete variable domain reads KAGVTQTPRYLIKTRGQQVTLSCSPISGHRSVSWYQQTPGQGLQFLFEYFSETQRNKGNFPGRFSGRQFSNSRSEMNVSTLELGDSALYLCASSLGLAGGGDEQFFGPGTRLTVL.

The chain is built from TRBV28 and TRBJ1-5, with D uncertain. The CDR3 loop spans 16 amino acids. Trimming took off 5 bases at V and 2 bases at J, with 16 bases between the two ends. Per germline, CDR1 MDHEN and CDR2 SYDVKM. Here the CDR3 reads CASSALQPSGNQPQHF. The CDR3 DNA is TGTGCCAGCAGTGCGCTCCAACCTAGCGGCAATCAGCCCCAGCATTTT.

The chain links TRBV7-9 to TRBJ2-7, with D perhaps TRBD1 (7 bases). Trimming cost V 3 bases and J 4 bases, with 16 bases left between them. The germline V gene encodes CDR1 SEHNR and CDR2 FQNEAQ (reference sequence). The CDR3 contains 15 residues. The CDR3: CASSFRQGLLYEQYF. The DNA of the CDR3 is TGTGCCAGCAGCTTTCGACAGGGACTTCTGTACGAGCAGTACTTC.

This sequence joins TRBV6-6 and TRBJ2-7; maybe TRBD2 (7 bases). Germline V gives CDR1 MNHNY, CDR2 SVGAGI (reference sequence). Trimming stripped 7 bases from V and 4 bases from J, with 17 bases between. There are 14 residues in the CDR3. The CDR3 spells CASTPRGASYEQYF. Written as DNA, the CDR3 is TGTGCCAGCACCCCCCGGGGGGCGTCTTACGAGCAGTACTTC.

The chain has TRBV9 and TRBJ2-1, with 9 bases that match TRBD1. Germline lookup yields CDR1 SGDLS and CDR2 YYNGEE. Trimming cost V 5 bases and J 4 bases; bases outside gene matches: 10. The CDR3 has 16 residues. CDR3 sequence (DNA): TGTGCCAGCAGTGACACAGGGGGCGCGGGTTACAATGAGCAGTTCTTC. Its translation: CASSDTGGAGYNEQFF.

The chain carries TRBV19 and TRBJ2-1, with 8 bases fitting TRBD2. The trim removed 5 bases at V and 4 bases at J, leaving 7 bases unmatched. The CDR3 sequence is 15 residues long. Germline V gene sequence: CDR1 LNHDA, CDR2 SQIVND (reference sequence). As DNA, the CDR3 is TGTGCCAGTAGTTCCCGGGGGGGGACGTACAATGAGCAGTTCTTC. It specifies CASSSRGGTYNEQFF.

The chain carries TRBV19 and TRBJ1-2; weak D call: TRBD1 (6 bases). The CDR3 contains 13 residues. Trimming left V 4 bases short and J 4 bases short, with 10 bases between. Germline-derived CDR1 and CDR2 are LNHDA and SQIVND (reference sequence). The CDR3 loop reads CASSRTVSYGYTF. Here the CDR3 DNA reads TGTGCCAGTAGTAGGACAGTTTCCTATGGCTACACCTTC. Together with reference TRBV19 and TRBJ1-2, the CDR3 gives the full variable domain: DGGITQSPKYLFRKEGQNVTLSCEQNLNHDAMYWYRQDPGQGLRLIYYSQIVNDFQKGDIAEGYSVSREKKESFPLTVTSAQKNPTAFYLCASSRTVSYGYTFGSGTRLTVV.

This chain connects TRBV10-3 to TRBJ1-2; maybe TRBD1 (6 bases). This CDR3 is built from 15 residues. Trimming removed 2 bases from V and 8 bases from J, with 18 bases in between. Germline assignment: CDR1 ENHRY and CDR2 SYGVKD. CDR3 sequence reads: CAISEPGAPEWGYTF. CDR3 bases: TGTGCCATCAGTGAGCCAGGGGCCCCCGAATGGGGCTACACCTTC.

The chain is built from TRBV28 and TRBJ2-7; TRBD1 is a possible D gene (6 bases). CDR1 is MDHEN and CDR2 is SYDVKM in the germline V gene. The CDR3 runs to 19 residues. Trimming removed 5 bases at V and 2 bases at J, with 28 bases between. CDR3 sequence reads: CASSPPDRLSHHSPYEQYF. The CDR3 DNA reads TGTGCCAGCAGTCCCCCCGACAGGTTATCCCACCACTCCCCCTACGAGCAGTACTTC.

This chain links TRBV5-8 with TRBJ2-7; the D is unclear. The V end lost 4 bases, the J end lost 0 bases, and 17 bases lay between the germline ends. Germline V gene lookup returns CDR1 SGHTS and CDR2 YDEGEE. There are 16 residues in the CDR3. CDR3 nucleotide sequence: TGTGCCAGCAGCCTCCCCGGCGGTACAACCTCCTACGAGCAGTACTTC. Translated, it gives CASSLPGGTTSYEQYF.

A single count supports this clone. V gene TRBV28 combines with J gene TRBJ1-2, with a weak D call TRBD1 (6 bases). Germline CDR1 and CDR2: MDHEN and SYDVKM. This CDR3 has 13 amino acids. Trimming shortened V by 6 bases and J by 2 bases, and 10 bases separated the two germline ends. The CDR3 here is CASSRTANYGYTF. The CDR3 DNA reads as TGTGCCAGCAGCCGGACAGCCAACTATGGCTACACCTTC.

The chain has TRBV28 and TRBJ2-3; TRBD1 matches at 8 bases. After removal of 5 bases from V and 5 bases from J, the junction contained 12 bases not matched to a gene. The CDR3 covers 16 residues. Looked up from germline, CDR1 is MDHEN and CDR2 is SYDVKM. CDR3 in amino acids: CASSPRLGQGEDTQYF. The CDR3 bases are TGTGCCAGCAGTCCCCGACTCGGACAGGGTGAAGATACGCAGTATTTT.

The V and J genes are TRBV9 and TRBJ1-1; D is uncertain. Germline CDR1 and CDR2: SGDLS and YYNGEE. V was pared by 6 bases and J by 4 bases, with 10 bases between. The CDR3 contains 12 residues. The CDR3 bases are TGTGCCAGCACCCGGCCGGGCACTGAAGCTTTCTTT. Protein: CASTRPGTEAFF.